This record concerns one TCR beta chain sequence. The entry originates in a study of CD8 T cells in Susac syndrome. The CDR3 is made up of 17 amino acids. Germline loops: CDR1 MNHEY, CDR2 SMNVEV (reference sequence). V was pared by 4 bases and J by 4 bases, with 10 bases of the junction left unmatched. Random hexamers were used to reverse transcribe an amount of roughly 0.5 to 1 ug RNA. TCRdb reprocessed the immunoSEQ multiplex PCR reads with MiXCR, giving one entry per CDR3 protein. The sample has some 200,000 distinct CDR3 sequences, more than 85% seen once. V usage is TRBV27 and J usage is TRBJ2-7; 13 positions match TRBD2. The receptor comes from a human donor with Susac syndrome. Sequencing input: CD4+ T cells from PBMCs. CDR3 in amino acids: CASSSRLAGGVGYEQYF. CDR3 bases: TGTGCCAGCAGTTCACGACTAGCGGGAGGCGTTGGGTACGAGCAGTACTTC.